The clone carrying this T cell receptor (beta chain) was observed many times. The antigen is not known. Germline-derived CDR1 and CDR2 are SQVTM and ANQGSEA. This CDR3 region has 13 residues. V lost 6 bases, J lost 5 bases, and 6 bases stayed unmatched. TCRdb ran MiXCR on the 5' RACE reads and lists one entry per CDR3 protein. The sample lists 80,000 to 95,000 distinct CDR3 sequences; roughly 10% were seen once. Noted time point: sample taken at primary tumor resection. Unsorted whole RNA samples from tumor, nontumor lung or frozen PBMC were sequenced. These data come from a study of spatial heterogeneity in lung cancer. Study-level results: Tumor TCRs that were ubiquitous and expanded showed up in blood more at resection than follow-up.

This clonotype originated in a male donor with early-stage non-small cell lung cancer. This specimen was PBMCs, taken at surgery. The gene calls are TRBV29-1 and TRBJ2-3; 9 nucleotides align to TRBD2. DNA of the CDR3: TGCAGCGTAGGCGGGGGGGCCGAAGATACGCAGTATTTT. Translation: CSVGGGAEDTQYF.